This TCR beta chain is drawn from a study of shared clonotypes between healthy human individuals. Study-level results: Investigators expected sequencing depth to affect clonotype sharing among donors.

Regarding this clone: Its antigen is undetermined.

At a deep level, the assay was run. Method: immunoSEQ multiplex PCR; TCRdb's copy keeps in-frame clones and lacks some. The sample includes approximately 1.5 million clones, 95% to 99% of them seen just once. This receptor was identified in a man younger than 45 in good health. The specimen sequenced was naive CD4+ T cells sorted from blood. Subset specified: CD45RA+ positively selected.

The CDR3 region has the DNA TGTGCCAGCAGCGGAGATTCGTGGGAGACCCAGTACTTC. Translation: CASSGDSWETQYF. This chain links TRBV2 with TRBJ2-5, with no clear D. The V end was cut by 6 bases, the J end by 5 bases, with 13 bases between. Germline V gene sequence: CDR1 SNHLY, CDR2 FYNNEI. The CDR3 is made up of 13 amino acids.